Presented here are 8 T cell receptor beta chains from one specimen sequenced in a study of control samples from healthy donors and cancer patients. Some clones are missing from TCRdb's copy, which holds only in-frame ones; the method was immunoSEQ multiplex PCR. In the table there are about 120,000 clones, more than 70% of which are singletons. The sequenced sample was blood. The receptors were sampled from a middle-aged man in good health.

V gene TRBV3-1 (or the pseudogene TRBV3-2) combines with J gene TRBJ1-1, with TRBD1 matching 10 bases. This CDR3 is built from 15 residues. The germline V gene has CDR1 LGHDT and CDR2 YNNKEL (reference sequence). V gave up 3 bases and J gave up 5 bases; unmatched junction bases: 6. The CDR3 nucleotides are TGTGCCAGCAGCCATAGACAGGGGGCGAGGACTGAAGCTTTCTTT. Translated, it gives CASSHRQGARTEAFF.

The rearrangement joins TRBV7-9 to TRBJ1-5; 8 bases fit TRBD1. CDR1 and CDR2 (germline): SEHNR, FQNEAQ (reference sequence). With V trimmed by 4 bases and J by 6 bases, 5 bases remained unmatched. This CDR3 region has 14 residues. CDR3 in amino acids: CASSSDRAIQPQHF. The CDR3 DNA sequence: TGTGCCAGCAGCTCGGACAGGGCGATTCAGCCCCAGCATTTT. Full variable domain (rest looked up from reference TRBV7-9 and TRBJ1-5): DTGVSQNPRHKITKRGQNVTFRCDPISEHNRLYWYRQTLGQGPEFLTYFQNEAQLEKSRLLSDRFSAERPKGSFSTLEIQRTEQGDSAMYLCASSSDRAIQPQHFGDGTRLSIL.

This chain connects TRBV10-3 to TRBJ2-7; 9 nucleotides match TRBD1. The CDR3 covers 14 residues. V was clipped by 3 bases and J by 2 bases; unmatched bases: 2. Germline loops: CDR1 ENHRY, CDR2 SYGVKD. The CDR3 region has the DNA TGTGCCATCAGTGATGGGACAGGGACCTACGAGCAGTACTTC. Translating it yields CAISDGTGTYEQYF.

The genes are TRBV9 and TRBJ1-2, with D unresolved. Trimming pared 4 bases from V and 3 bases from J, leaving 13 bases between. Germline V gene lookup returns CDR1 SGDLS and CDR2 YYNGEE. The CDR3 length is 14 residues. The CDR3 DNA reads TGTGCCAGCAGCTCCCCGAGGACTTACTATGGCTACACCTTC. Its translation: CASSSPRTYYGYTF.

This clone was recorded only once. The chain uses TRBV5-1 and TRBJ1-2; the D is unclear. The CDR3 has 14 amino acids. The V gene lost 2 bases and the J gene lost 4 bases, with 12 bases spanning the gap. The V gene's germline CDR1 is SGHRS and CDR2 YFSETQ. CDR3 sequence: CASSLNRARYGYTF. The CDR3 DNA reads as TGCGCCAGCAGCTTAAACCGGGCCCGCTATGGCTACACCTTC.

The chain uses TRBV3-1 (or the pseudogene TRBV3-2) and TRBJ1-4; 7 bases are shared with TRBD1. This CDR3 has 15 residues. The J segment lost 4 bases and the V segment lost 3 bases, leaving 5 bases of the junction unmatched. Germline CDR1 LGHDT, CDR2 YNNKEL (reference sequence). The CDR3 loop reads CASSHQGTVNEKLFF. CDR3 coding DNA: TGTGCCAGCAGCCACCAGGGGACAGTTAATGAAAAACTGTTTTTT.

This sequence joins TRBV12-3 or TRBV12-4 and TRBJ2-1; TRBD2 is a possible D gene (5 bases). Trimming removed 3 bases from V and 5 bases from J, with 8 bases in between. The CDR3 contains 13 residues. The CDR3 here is CASSLLEDNEQFF. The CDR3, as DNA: TGTGCCAGCAGTTTGTTGGAGGACAATGAGCAGTTCTTC.

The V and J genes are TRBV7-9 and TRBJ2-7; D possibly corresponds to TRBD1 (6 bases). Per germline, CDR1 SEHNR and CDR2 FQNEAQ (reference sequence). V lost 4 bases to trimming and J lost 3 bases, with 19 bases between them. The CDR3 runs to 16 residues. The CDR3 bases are TGTGCCAGCAGCTCCACTGGGGGCGCCCAGGGCTACGAGCAGTACTTC. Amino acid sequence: CASSSTGGAQGYEQYF.